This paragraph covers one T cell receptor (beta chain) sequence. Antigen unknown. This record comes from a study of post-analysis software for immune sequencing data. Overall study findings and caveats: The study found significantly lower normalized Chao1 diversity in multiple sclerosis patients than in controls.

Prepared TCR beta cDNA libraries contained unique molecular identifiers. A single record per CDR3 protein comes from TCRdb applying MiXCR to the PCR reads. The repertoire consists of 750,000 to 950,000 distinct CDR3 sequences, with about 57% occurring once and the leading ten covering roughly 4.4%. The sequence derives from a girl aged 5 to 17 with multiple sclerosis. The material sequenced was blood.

The CDR3 spells CSARDGARGKYQETQYF. The CDR3 DNA sequence: TGCAGTGCTAGAGATGGAGCTAGAGGAAAGTACCAAGAGACCCAGTACTTC. V gene TRBV20-1 combines with J gene TRBJ2-5; D is uncertain. The CDR3 length is 17 residues. Germline CDR1 DFQATT, CDR2 SNEGSKA (reference sequence). V lost 0 bases to trimming and J lost 0 bases, with 17 bases between them.